Following are 7 T cell receptor beta chains from one sample sequenced in a study of CD8+ T cells in alopecia areata. Extracted from the samples, RNA was reverse transcribed into cDNA to serve as the sequencing template. Assay: immunoSEQ multiplex PCR; the TCRdb copy retains only in-frame clones and omits some. The sample lists 110,000 or so clones; approximately 38% were seen once. Sample: CD4+ T cells sorted from blood. The receptors shown here come from a human donor with alopecia areata.

This rearrangement joins TRBV7-2 to TRBJ2-5, with 7 bases matching TRBD2. This CDR3 has 13 amino acids. Germline V lookup: CDR1 SGHTA, CDR2 FQGNSA. This chain's CDR3 is CANSGGREETQYF. Written as DNA, the CDR3 is TGTGCTAACTCAGGAGGGAGGGAGGAGACCCAGTACTTC.

The CDR3 sequence is CAWSRKMYQETQYF. CDR3 nucleotide sequence: TGTGCCTGGAGTCGTAAGATGTACCAAGAGACCCAGTACTTC. This rearrangement joins TRBV30 to TRBJ2-5; D uncertain. Germline loops: CDR1 GTSNPN, CDR2 SVGIG (reference sequence). Trimming took off 2 bases at V and 0 bases at J, with 10 bases between the two ends. The CDR3 has 14 amino acids. The full variable domain, rest sourced from reference TRBV30 and TRBJ2-5, is SQTIHQWPATLVQPVGSPLSLECTVEGTSNPNLYWYRQAAGRGLQLLFYSVGIGQISSEVPQNLSASRPQDRQFILSSKKLLLSDSGFYLCAWSRKMYQETQYFGPGTRLLVL.

This clone was seen more than once but under ten times. V usage is TRBV7-3 and J usage is TRBJ1-6; the D gene is possibly TRBD1 (5 bases). The CDR3 has 18 amino acids. Trimming removed 5 bases from V and 7 bases from J, with 24 bases in between. CDR1 and CDR2 (germline): SGHTA, FQGTGA. For the CDR3, the DNA is TGTGCCAGCAGCACCTGGGACGGGTCTAGGGGTCGGAATTCACCCCTCCACTTT. Amino acids: CASSTWDGSRGRNSPLHF. Based on the CDR3 plus reference TRBV7-3 and TRBJ1-6, the full variable domain is GAGVSQTPSNKVTEKGKYVELRCDPISGHTALYWYRQSLGQGPEFLIYFQGTGAADDSGLPNDRFFAVRPEGSVSTLKIQRTERGDSAVYLCASSTWDGSRGRNSPLHFGNGTRLTVT.

The chain joins TRBV4-2 to TRBJ2-1; D is ambiguous. V was trimmed by 0 bases and J by 5 bases, leaving 11 bases between them. This CDR3 contains 15 residues. Germline CDR1 is LGHNA and CDR2 is YNFKEQ. CDR3 residues: CASSQELELNNEQFF. CDR3 DNA: TGTGCCAGCAGCCAAGAGCTGGAGTTGAACAATGAGCAGTTCTTC.

The genes are TRBV7-9 and TRBJ1-1, with a tentative D call TRBD1 (5 bases). V was trimmed by 1 base and J by 8 bases, leaving 14 bases between them. Per the germline V gene, CDR1 is SEHNR and CDR2 is FQNEAQ (reference sequence). The CDR3 spans 14 residues. As DNA, the CDR3 is TGTGCCAGCAGCTTAGATTATATAGGGGTCGAAGCTTTCTTT. Translating it yields CASSLDYIGVEAFF. The full variable domain, its missing parts supplied by reference TRBV7-9 and TRBJ1-1, is DTGVSQNPRHKITKRGQNVTFRCDPISEHNRLYWYRQTLGQGPEFLTYFQNEAQLEKSRLLSDRFSAERPKGSFSTLEIQRTEQGDSAMYLCASSLDYIGVEAFFGQGTRLTVV.

The V call is TRBV20-1, the J call TRBJ2-1; D not certain. CDR3 size: 11 residues. Germline assignment: CDR1 DFQATT and CDR2 SNEGSKA (reference sequence). V was trimmed by 2 bases and J by 5 bases, leaving 4 bases between them. CDR3 DNA sequence: TGCAGTGCTAGAAGACACAATGAGCAGTTCTTC. Amino acids: CSARRHNEQFF.

This chain connects TRBV5-1 to TRBJ1-1, with D uncertain. This CDR3 has 13 residues. Trimming took 4 bases from V and 8 from J, leaving 15 bases between them. Germline CDR1 is SGHRS and CDR2 is YFSETQ. The CDR3, as DNA: TGCGCCAGCAGCCCTACAGACGCTGGGGAAGCTTTCTTT. This encodes CASSPTDAGEAFF.